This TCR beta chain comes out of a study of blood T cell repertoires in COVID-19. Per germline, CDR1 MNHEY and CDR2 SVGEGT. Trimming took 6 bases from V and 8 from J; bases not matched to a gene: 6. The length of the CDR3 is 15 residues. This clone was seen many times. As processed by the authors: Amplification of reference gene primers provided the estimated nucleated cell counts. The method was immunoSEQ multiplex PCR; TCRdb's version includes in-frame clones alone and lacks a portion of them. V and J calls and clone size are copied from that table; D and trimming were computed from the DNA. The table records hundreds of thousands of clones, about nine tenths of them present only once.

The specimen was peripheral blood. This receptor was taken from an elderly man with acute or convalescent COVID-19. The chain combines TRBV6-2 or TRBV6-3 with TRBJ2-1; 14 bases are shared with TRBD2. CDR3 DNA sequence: TGTGCCAGCAGCCGGGGGACTAGCGGGAGCGATGAGCAGTTCTTC. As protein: CASSRGTSGSDEQFF.